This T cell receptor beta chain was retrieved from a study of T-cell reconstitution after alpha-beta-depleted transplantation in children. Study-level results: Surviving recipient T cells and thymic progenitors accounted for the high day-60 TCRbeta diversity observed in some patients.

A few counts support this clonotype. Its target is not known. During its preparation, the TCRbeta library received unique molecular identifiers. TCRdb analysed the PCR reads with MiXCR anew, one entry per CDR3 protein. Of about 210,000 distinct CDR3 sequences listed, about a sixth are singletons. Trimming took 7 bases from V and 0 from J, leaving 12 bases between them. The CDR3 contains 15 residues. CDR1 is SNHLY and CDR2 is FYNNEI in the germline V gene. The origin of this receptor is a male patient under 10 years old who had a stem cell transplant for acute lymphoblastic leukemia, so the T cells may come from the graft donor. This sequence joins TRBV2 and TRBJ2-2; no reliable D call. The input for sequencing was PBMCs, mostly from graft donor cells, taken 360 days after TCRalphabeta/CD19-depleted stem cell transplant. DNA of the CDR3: TGTGCCAGCACCCCCGGGCTCGCGAACACCGGGGAGCTGTTTTTT. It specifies CASTPGLANTGELFF.